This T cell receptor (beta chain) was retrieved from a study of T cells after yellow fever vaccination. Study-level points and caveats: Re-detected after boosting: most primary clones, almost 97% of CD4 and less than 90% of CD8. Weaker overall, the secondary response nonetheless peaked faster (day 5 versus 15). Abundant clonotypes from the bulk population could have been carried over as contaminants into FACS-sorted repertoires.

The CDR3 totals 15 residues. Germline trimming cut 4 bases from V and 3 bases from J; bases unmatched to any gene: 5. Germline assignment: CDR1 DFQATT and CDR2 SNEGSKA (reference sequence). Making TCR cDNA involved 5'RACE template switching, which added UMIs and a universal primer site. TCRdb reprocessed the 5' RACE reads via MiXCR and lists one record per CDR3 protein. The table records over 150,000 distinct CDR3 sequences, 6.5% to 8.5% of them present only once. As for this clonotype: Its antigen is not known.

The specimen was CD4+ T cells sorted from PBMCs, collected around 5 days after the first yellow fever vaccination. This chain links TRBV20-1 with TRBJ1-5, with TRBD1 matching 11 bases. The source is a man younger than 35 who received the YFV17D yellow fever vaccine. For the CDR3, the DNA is TGCAGTGCTACCCGGACAGGGGGCTCCAATCAGCCCCAGCATTTT. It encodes CSATRTGGSNQPQHF.